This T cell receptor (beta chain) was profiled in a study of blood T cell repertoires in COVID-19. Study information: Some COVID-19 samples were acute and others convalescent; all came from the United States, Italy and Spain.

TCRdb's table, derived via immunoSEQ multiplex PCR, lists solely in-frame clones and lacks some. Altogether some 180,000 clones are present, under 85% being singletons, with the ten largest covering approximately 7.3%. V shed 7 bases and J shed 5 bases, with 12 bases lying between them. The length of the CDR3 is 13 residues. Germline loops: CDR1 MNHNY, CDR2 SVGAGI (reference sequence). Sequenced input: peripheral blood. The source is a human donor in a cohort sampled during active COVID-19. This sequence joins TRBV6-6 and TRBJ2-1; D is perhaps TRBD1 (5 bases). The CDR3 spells CASTMKGNNEQFF. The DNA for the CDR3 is TGTGCCAGCACTATGAAGGGGAACAATGAGCAGTTCTTC.